A single count supports the clone carrying this TCR beta chain. The CDR3 has 15 residues. In germline, CDR1 is SEHNR, CDR2 FQNEAQ (reference sequence). V shed 3 bases and J 8 bases; nucleotides not matched to a gene: 6. Authors' processing steps: Amplifying reference gene primers gave estimates of nucleated cell counts. Assay: immunoSEQ multiplex PCR; the TCRdb copy retains only in-frame clones and omits some. V, J and clone size are taken as reported in that table, and D and trimming were inferred from the DNA itself. The table shows about 83,000 clones, with about nine tenths occurring only once. This specimen belongs to a study of blood T cell repertoires in COVID-19. Study summary: Acute and convalescent COVID-19 samples came from the United States, Italy and Spain. PBMCs, B-cell-depleted T cells, or T cells provided the cDNA or gDNA that made up the material.

This chain joins TRBV7-9 and TRBJ1-4; the match to TRBD1 covers 10 bases. The sample comprised peripheral blood. This sequence originates from a woman older than 75 with active or convalescent COVID-19. The DNA for the CDR3 is TGTGCCAGCAGCTTCTCCGGGACAGGGGACGAAAAACTGTTTTTT. The encoded protein is CASSFSGTGDEKLFF.